This T cell receptor beta chain comes out of a study of response to subunit inactivated influenza vaccine. Findings of the study overall: There was a suggestion from the authors that each seasonal influenza vaccination recruits few new T cells.

This clonotype showed up many times. What it recognizes is unknown. CDR3 length equals 16 residues. CDR1 and CDR2 from the germline V gene are SGHVS and FQNEAQ. Unmatched junction bases numbered 11, after V lost 5 bases and J lost 8 bases. A single record per CDR3 protein comes from TCRdb applying MiXCR to the RT-PCR reads. The sample lists about 190,000 distinct CDR3 sequences; roughly 14% were seen once. V gene TRBV7-8 combines with J gene TRBJ1-4; 10 bases fit TRBD1. This sample comprised CD8+ T cells sorted from PBMCs, obtained 5 days after vaccination. The sequence derives from a man in his forties or fifties who received an inactivated influenza vaccine. As DNA, the CDR3 is TGTGCCAGCAGCCCCCCCAACGACAGGGGGCTAGAAAAACTGTTTTTT. Protein sequence: CASSPPNDRGLEKLFF.